One and the same sample provided the 17 T cell receptor beta chains below, sequenced in a study of cytomegalovirus exposure and HLA in healthy donors. The study ran its PCR with 60 Vbeta and 13 Jbeta primers. Libraries were prepared by immunoSEQ multiplex PCR; TCRdb keeps only in-frame clonotypes and omits some of them. The sample contains approximately 160,000 clones, 60% to 75% of which appear only once. Sequencing was done on a sample of PBMCs. All receptors come from a woman aged 50 to 60 in good health and CMV-seropositive.

This clone has just one count. The chain uses TRBV29-1 and TRBJ1-2; a weak D match, TRBD1 (6 bases). The V gene's germline CDR1 is SQVTM and CDR2 ANQGSEA. With 7 bases removed from V and 4 bases from J, the gap between germline ends came to 13 bases. The length of the CDR3 is 12 residues. CDR3 in DNA: TGCAGCGGGATGACAGGACTCTATGGCTACACCTTC. Translated: CSGMTGLYGYTF.

The J gene is TRBJ1-3, the V gene TRBV30; D is unresolved. The CDR3 extends over 15 amino acids. The V end was cut by 3 bases, the J end by 0 bases, with 12 bases between. Germline V gene data show CDR1 as GTSNPN and CDR2 as SVGIG (reference sequence). CDR3 in amino acids: CAWSSDSYSGNTIYF. The CDR3 DNA is TGTGCCTGGAGCTCGGACTCCTACTCTGGAAACACCATATATTTT.

The rearrangement uses TRBV14 and TRBJ2-4, with 8 positions matching TRBD2. After removal of 5 bases from V and 1 base from J, the junction contained 13 bases not matched to a gene. Germline V gene lookup returns CDR1 SGHDN and CDR2 FVKESK. This CDR3 is 18 amino acids long. The CDR3 region is CASSEALGLGLAKNIQYF. CDR3 bases: TGTGCCAGCAGCGAAGCATTGGGACTAGGTTTGGCCAAAAACATTCAGTACTTC. Filled out from reference TRBV14 and TRBJ2-4, the complete variable domain reads EAGVTQFPSHSVIEKGQTVTLRCDPISGHDNLYWYRRVMGKEIKFLLHFVKESKQDESGMPNNRFLAERTGGTYSTLKVQPAELEDSGVYFCASSEALGLGLAKNIQYFGAGTRLSVL.

V gene TRBV10-2 combines with J gene TRBJ1-5, with 8 bases lining up with TRBD1. V gave up 8 bases and J gave up 7 bases; unmatched junction bases: 4. CDR1 is WSHSY, CDR2 SAAADI, per germline. CDR3 length: 12 residues. The CDR3 nucleotides are TGCGCCAGCGGACAGGGTGGACAGCCCCAGCATTTT. Translating it yields CASGQGGQPQHF.

This sequence joins TRBV15 and TRBJ1-5; D is ambiguous. The CDR3 is made up of 14 amino acids. Germline V gene lookup returns CDR1 LNHNV and CDR2 YYDKDF (reference sequence). Deletions cut 3 bases from V and 4 bases from J, with 10 bases between. The CDR3 loop is CATSSRVWNQPQHF. In nucleotides, the CDR3 is TGTGCCACCAGCAGTCGGGTTTGGAATCAGCCCCAGCATTTT.

There are a few counts of this clone. The chain is built from TRBV5-5 and TRBJ2-1; weak D call: TRBD2 (6 bases). CDR1 and CDR2 (germline): SGHKS, YYEKEE (reference sequence). There are 15 residues in the CDR3. The germline V and J ends were trimmed by 3 bases and 8 bases, with 18 bases remaining between them. This CDR3 is CASSSGRTGGDEQFF. CDR3 nucleotide sequence: TGTGCCAGCAGCTCCGGACGGACCGGCGGGGATGAGCAGTTCTTC.

This chain joins TRBV2 and TRBJ2-7, with 7 bases that match TRBD2. The CDR3 extends over 15 amino acids. Per the germline V gene, CDR1 is SNHLY and CDR2 is FYNNEI. Unmatched junction bases numbered 11, after V lost 5 bases and J lost 4 bases. CDR3 DNA sequence: TGTGCCAGCAGTTCCTTTACGGGGGGAAGGTACGAGCAGTACTTC. Amino acids: CASSSFTGGRYEQYF.

The V call is TRBV9, the J call TRBJ2-7, with TRBD1 identical over 7 bases. Germline CDR1 and CDR2: SGDLS and YYNGEE. The CDR3 spans 14 residues. The ends lost 2 bases at V and 3 bases at J; junction bases unmatched: 5. The CDR3 loop reads CASSVAGGFYEQYF. The CDR3 nucleotides read TGTGCCAGCAGCGTGGCAGGGGGTTTCTACGAGCAGTACTTC. Drawing the rest from reference TRBV9 and TRBJ2-7, the complete variable domain is DSGVTQTPKHLITATGQRVTLRCSPRSGDLSVYWYQQSLDQGLQFLIQYYNGEERAKGNILERFSAQQFPDLHSELNLSSLELGDSALYFCASSVAGGFYEQYFGPGTRLTVT.

In its sample, this clone was seen a few times. This chain uses TRBV27 with TRBJ1-5; TRBD1 matches 8 bases. The CDR3 extends over 14 amino acids. CDR1 is MNHEY, CDR2 SMNVEV, per germline (reference sequence). V was pared by 6 bases and J by 3 bases, with 4 bases of the junction left unmatched. The CDR3 spells CASSGQGYNQPQHF. CDR3 sequence (DNA): TGTGCCAGCAGCGGACAGGGCTACAATCAGCCCCAGCATTTT.

The J gene is TRBJ2-7, the V gene TRBV27; tentatively, D is TRBD2 (6 bases). V was pared by 6 bases and J by 1 base, with 19 bases between. Looked up from germline, CDR1 is MNHEY and CDR2 is SMNVEV (reference sequence). The CDR3 runs to 16 residues. CDR3 residues: CASRIHHRGTSYEQYF. The CDR3 DNA follows: TGTGCCAGCAGGATCCACCATCGGGGGACTTCCTACGAGCAGTACTTC.

Only one count was recorded for this clone. V and J are TRBV9 and TRBJ1-6; 8 bases match TRBD1. V lost 6 bases and J lost 7; bases outside the gene matches: 6. The CDR3 loop spans 14 amino acids. CDR1 and CDR2 from the germline V gene are SGDLS and YYNGEE. CDR3 sequence reads: CASTSTGVNSPLHF. The DNA of the CDR3 is TGTGCCAGCACCTCGACAGGGGTGAATTCACCCCTCCACTTT. The variable domain in full, completed from reference TRBV9 and TRBJ1-6, reads DSGVTQTPKHLITATGQRVTLRCSPRSGDLSVYWYQQSLDQGLQFLIQYYNGEERAKGNILERFSAQQFPDLHSELNLSSLELGDSALYFCASTSTGVNSPLHFGNGTRLTVT.

The chain has TRBV7-3 and TRBJ2-2; D might be TRBD2 (7 bases). The ends were cut back, 6 bases at V and 3 bases at J, with 17 bases in the middle. The germline CDR1 and CDR2 sequences are SGHTA and FQGTGA. There are 16 residues in the CDR3. The CDR3 region has the DNA TGTGCCAGCAGGCCTCTGGGGGGGGGCGACACCGGGGAGCTGTTTTTT. Its protein product is CASRPLGGGDTGELFF.

The chain couples TRBV7-6 to TRBJ2-3, with 13 bases lining up with TRBD2. CDR1 and CDR2 (germline): SGHVS, FNYEAQ. The J segment lost 8 bases and the V segment lost 2 bases, leaving 7 bases of the junction unmatched. CDR3 size: 16 residues. CDR3 DNA sequence: TGTGCCAGCAGCTTATGGACTAGCGGGGGCTTAGGTACGCAGTATTTT. Translated: CASSLWTSGGLGTQYF.

Written as DNA, the CDR3 is TGTGCCAGCAGTCCGACAGGGAACACTGAAGCTTTCTTT. Residues: CASSPTGNTEAFF. The gene calls are TRBV6-1 and TRBJ1-1, with D tentatively TRBD1 (6 bases). The germline gives CDR1 MNHNS, CDR2 SASEGT. CDR3 length: 13 amino acids. V shed 5 bases and J shed 1 base, with 8 bases lying between them.

The gene calls are TRBV27 and TRBJ1-2; no definite D call. Trimming pared 0 bases from V and 4 bases from J, leaving 12 bases between. CDR1 and CDR2 (germline): MNHEY, SMNVEV (reference sequence). The CDR3 is 15 residues long. CDR3 loop: CASSLSIVPRYGYTF. CDR3 DNA sequence: TGTGCCAGCAGTTTATCGATAGTCCCCCGCTATGGCTACACCTTC.

The chain has TRBV18 and TRBJ1-5, with 9 nucleotides matching TRBD1. The CDR3 sequence is 14 residues long. Losses at the gene ends were 6 bases for V and 7 bases for J; bases not matched to a gene: 7. Germline loops: CDR1 KGHSH, CDR2 LQKENI. CDR3 loop: CASSEGQGGQPQHF. The CDR3, as DNA: TGTGCCAGCTCGGAGGGACAGGGAGGCCAGCCCCAGCATTTT.

The chain recombines TRBV7-9 with TRBJ2-1, with 11 bases aligning to TRBD2. This CDR3 region has 18 residues. The ends lost 4 bases at V and 0 bases at J; junction bases unmatched: 8. Germline V gene sequence: CDR1 SEHNR, CDR2 FQNEAQ (reference sequence). CDR3 amino acids: CASSYRTSGSSSYNEQFF. The DNA of the CDR3 is TGTGCCAGCAGCTACCGGACTAGCGGGTCGAGCTCCTACAATGAGCAGTTCTTC.